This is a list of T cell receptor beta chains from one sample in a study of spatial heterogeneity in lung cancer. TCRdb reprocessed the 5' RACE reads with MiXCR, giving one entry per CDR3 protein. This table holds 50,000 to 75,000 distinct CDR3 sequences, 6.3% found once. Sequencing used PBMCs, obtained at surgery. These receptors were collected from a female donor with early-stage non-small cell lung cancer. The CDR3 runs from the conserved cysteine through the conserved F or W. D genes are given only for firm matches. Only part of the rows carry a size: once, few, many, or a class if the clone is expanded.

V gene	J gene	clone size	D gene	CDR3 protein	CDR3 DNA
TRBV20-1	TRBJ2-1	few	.	CSARDGRTSYNEQFF	TGCAGTGCTAGAGATGGCAGGACCTCCTACAATGAGCAGTTCTTC
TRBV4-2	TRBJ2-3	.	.	CASSQGGPGDTQYF	TGTGCCAGCAGCCAAGGGGGGCCGGGAGATACGCAGTATTTT
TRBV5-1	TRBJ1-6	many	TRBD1	CASSPGQENSPLHF	TGCGCCAGCAGCCCCGGACAGGAGAATTCACCCCTCCACTTT
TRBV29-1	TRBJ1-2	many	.	CSARPGVEYGYTF	TGCAGCGCCCGACCAGGGGTCGAGTATGGCTACACCTTC
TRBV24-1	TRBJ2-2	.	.	CATSEWTGNTGELFF	TGTGCCACCAGTGAATGGACGGGAAACACCGGGGAGCTGTTTTTT
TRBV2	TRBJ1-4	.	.	CASSEGQGPTKLFF	TGTGCCAGCAGTGAGGGGCAGGGACCCACGAAACTGTTTTTT
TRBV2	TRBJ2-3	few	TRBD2	CAITMPPGLAGGTDTQYF	TGTGCCATCACGATGCCCCCGGGACTAGCGGGTGGCACAGATACGCAGTATTTT
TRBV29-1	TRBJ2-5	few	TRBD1	CSVESQGAQETQYF	TGCAGCGTTGAATCGCAGGGGGCGCAGGAGACCCAGTACTTC
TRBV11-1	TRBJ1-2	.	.	CASSIAGYSPEGYTF	TGTGCCAGCAGCATTGCAGGGTACTCGCCGGAAGGCTACACCTTC
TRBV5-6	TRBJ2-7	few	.	CASSVQGFSYEQYF	TGTGCCAGCAGCGTACAGGGTTTCTCCTACGAGCAGTACTTC
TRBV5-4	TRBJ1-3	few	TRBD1	CASSPMTGAGNTIYF	TGTGCCAGCAGCCCCATGACAGGGGCCGGAAACACCATATATTTT
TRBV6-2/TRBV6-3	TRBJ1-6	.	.	CASSFTTNSPLHF	TGTGCCAGCAGTTTTACTACGAATTCACCCCTCCACTTT
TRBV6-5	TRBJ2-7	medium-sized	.	CASSIGTESSYEQYF	TGTGCCAGCAGTATAGGGACCGAAAGCTCCTACGAGCAGTACTTC
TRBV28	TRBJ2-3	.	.	CVSSSGGTDTQYF	TGTGTCAGCAGTAGTGGAGGCACAGATACGCAGTATTTT
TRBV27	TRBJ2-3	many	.	CASSDGHSSTDTQYF	TGTGCCAGCAGTGATGGACATTCTAGCACAGATACGCAGTATTTT
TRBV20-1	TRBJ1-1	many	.	CSASTGSNMNTEAFF	TGCAGTGCTAGTACGGGGTCGAACATGAACACTGAAGCTTTCTTT
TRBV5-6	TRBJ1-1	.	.	CASSLGTATEAFF	TGTGCCAGCAGCTTGGGGACAGCCACTGAAGCTTTCTTT
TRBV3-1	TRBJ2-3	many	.	CASSQERIAVTDTQYF	TGTGCCAGCAGCCAAGAGCGAATAGCGGTCACAGATACGCAGTATTTT
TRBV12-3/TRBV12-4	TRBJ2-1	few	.	CASRGGQLYNEQFF	TGTGCCAGCAGGGGAGGTCAGCTTTACAATGAGCAGTTCTTC
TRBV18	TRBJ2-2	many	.	CASSPLRGQDTGELFF	TGTGCCAGCTCACCCCTCCGGGGGCAGGACACCGGGGAGCTGTTTTTT
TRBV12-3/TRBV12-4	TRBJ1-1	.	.	CASSFGRENTEAFF	TGTGCCAGCAGTTTCGGGCGGGAAAACACTGAAGCTTTCTTT
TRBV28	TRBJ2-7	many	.	CASSLPFYEQYF	TGTGCCAGCAGTTTACCCTTCTACGAGCAGTACTTC
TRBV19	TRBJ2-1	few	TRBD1	CASRTGNGNEQFF	TGTGCCAGTCGGACAGGGAATGGAAATGAGCAGTTCTTC
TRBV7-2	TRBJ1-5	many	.	CASSFSGGQPQHF	TGTGCCAGCAGCTTTAGTGGCGGGCAGCCCCAGCATTTT
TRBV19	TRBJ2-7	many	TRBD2	CATQSGTSGYEQYF	TGTGCCACTCAAAGCGGGACGTCTGGGTACGAGCAGTACTTC
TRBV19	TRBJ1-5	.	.	CASSIVQGHQPQHF	TGTGCCAGTAGTATAGTCCAGGGACACCAGCCCCAGCATTTT
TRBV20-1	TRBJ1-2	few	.	CSALKESGYTF	TGCAGTGCCCTAAAGGAGAGCGGCTACACCTTC
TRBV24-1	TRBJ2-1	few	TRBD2	CATSDFLTSGGRNEQFF	TGTGCCACCAGTGATTTTCTGACTAGCGGGGGTAGAAATGAGCAGTTCTTC
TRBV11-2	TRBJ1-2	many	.	CASSLDGNYGYTF	TGTGCCAGCAGCTTGGACGGGAACTATGGCTACACCTTC
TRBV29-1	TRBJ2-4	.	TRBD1	CSAQGGTGWTSAKNIQYF	TGCAGCGCTCAGGGGGGGACAGGGTGGACTTCAGCCAAAAACATTCAGTACTTC
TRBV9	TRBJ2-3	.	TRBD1	CASSVDRGYADTQYF	TGTGCCAGCAGCGTAGACAGGGGGTACGCAGATACGCAGTATTTT
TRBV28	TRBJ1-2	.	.	CASSLSLSVYGYTF	TGTGCCAGCAGTTTATCACTATCAGTCTATGGCTACACCTTC
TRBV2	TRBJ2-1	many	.	CASTTIRLGYNEQFF	TGTGCCAGCACCACTATACGTCTGGGTTACAATGAGCAGTTCTTC
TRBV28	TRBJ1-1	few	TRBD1	CASSPPTGMNTEAFF	TGTGCCAGCAGCCCCCCGACAGGGATGAACACTGAAGCTTTCTTT
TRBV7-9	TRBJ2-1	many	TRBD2	CASSLALGTLAVNNEQFF	TGTGCCAGCAGCTTAGCCCTTGGAACTCTAGCGGTCAACAATGAGCAGTTCTTC
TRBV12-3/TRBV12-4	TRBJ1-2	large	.	CASSPYTVNYGYTF	TGTGCCAGCAGCCCTTACACAGTTAACTATGGCTACACCTTC
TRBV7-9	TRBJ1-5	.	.	CASSLQGEGSNQPQHF	TGTGCCAGCAGCTTACAGGGCGAGGGGAGCAATCAGCCCCAGCATTTT
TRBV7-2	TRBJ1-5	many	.	CASSLEATARRSQHF	TGTGCCAGCAGCTTAGAGGCTACGGCTCGCCGATCCCAGCATTTT
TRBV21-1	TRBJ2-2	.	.	CASSKFSGAGGELSNTGELFF	TGTGCCAGCAGCAAATTCTCAGGGGCAGGAGGGGAACTGTCGAACACCGGGGAGCTGTTTTTT
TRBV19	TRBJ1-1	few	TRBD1	CASSILGQGETEAFF	TGTGCCAGTAGTATACTCGGACAGGGGGAAACTGAAGCTTTCTTT
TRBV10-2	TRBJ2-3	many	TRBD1	CASSGTASTDTQYF	TGCGCCAGCAGCGGGACAGCTAGCACAGATACGCAGTATTTT
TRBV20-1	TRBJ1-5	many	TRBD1	CSARDRGLSGNQPQHF	TGCAGTGCTCGGGACAGGGGGCTTTCGGGCAATCAGCCCCAGCATTTT
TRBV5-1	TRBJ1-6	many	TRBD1	CASREGTGTNSPLHF	TGCGCCAGCAGGGAAGGGACAGGGACGAATTCACCCCTCCACTTT
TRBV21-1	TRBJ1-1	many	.	CASSKEEGTGTKHTEAFF	TGTGCCAGCAGCAAAGAGGAGGGGACAGGGACAAAACACACTGAAGCTTTCTTT
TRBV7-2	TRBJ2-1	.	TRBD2	CASSLGGGNNEQFF	TGTGCCAGCAGCTTAGGCGGGGGGAACAATGAGCAGTTCTTC
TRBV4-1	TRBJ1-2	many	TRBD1	CASSQEGLRGRVGYTF	TGCGCCAGCAGCCAAGAGGGCCTGAGGGGGCGAGTGGGCTACACCTTC
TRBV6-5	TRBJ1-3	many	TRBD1	CASSYQGARGNTIYF	TGTGCCAGCAGTTATCAGGGGGCGAGGGGAAACACCATATATTTT
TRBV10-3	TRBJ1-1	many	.	CAIEARANTEAFF	TGTGCCATCGAGGCTCGGGCGAACACTGAAGCTTTCTTT
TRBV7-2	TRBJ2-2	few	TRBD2	CASSTSSGRVGELFF	TGTGCCAGCAGCACATCTAGCGGGAGGGTCGGGGAGCTGTTTTTT
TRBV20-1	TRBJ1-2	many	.	CSARTGLEGYTF	TGCAGTGCCAGGACGGGACTGGAGGGCTACACCTTC
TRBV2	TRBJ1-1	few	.	CASSERTGAFF	TGTGCCAGCAGTGAAAGAACAGGAGCTTTCTTT
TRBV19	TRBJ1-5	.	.	CASSPGQRRNQPQHF	TGTGCCAGTAGTCCGGGACAAAGACGCAATCAGCCCCAGCATTTT
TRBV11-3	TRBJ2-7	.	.	CVSSRDAVSHEQYF	TGTGTCAGCAGCCGGGACGCCGTGAGCCACGAGCAGTACTTC
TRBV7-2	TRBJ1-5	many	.	CASSFGQQNQPQHF	TGTGCCAGCAGCTTTGGACAGCAGAATCAGCCCCAGCATTTT
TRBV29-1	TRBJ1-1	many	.	CSVLPGPMNTEAFF	TGCAGCGTTCTCCCGGGGCCAATGAACACTGAAGCTTTCTTT
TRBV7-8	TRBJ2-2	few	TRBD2	CASIPGVVAGAFGQLFF	TGTGCCAGCATCCCCGGGGTGGTAGCGGGGGCCTTCGGGCAGCTGTTTTTT